This is a list of T cell receptor beta chains from one sample in a study of response to subunit inactivated influenza vaccine. TCRdb processed the RT-PCR reads anew with MiXCR; each CDR3 protein has one entry. The data hold 750,000 to 850,000 distinct CDR3 sequences, with approximately 17% observed a single time. The specimen comprised PBMCs from blood, sampled roughly 5 days after vaccination. These receptors originate from a man aged 45-65 years who received an inactivated influenza vaccine. Each CDR3 is given with its conserved first and last residue. The order of the fields is V gene, clone size, J gene, D gene, CDR3 protein, CDR3 DNA. A D gene is named only where the DNA matches it firmly. Clone size is not always given. Where it is, it says once, few, many or a class for expanded clones.

V: TRBV20-1; size: -; J: TRBJ2-1; D: TRBD1; CDR3: CSAVGQGYNEQFF; DNA: TGCAGTGCTGTGGGACAGGGGTACAATGAGCAGTTCTTC
V: TRBV27; size: -; J: TRBJ2-2; D: TRBD2; CDR3: CASKRNSGRGTGELFF; DNA: TGTGCCAGCAAACGGAATAGCGGGAGAGGAACCGGGGAGCTGTTTTTT
V: TRBV29-1; size: -; J: TRBJ2-3; D: TRBD1; CDR3: CSAPTGGTDTQYF; DNA: TGCAGCGCCCCCACAGGGGGCACAGATACGCAGTATTTT
V: TRBV12-3/TRBV12-4; size: -; J: TRBJ2-7; D: -; CDR3: CASSLIPSHSYEQYF; DNA: TGTGCCAGCAGTTTGATCCCTTCCCACTCCTACGAGCAGTACTTC
V: TRBV6-6; size: -; J: TRBJ2-2; D: -; CDR3: CASRPGPGELFF; DNA: TGTGCCAGCAGGCCGGGACCCGGGGAGCTGTTTTTT
V: TRBV20-1; size: -; J: TRBJ1-5; D: -; CDR3: CSATYGALNQPQHF; DNA: TGCAGTGCTACTTATGGGGCCCTCAATCAGCCCCAGCATTTT
V: TRBV5-1; size: few; J: TRBJ2-1; D: TRBD1; CDR3: CASLPGQGVYNEQFF; DNA: TGCGCCAGCCTTCCGGGACAGGGAGTATACAATGAGCAGTTCTTC
V: TRBV25-1; size: -; J: TRBJ2-7; D: -; CDR3: CATLPQGSYEQYF; DNA: TGTGCCACCCTCCCCCAGGGGTCCTACGAGCAGTACTTC
V: TRBV12-3/TRBV12-4; size: -; J: TRBJ1-1; D: -; CDR3: CASSSRVRGNRAEAFF; DNA: TGTGCCAGCAGTTCCCGGGTTAGGGGGAATCGGGCTGAAGCTTTCTTT
V: TRBV2; size: -; J: TRBJ2-4; D: -; CDR3: CASREDVGSQYF; DNA: TGTGCCAGCAGGGAAGACGTCGGATCTCAGTACTTC
V: TRBV7-3; size: few; J: TRBJ2-3; D: -; CDR3: CASSLREKPHTQYF; DNA: TGTGCCAGCAGCTTACGGGAGAAACCTCATACGCAGTATTTT
V: TRBV2; size: few; J: TRBJ2-7; D: -; CDR3: CASSDVVRRETYEQYF; DNA: TGTGCCAGCAGTGATGTTGTTCGCAGGGAGACCTACGAGCAGTACTTC
V: TRBV4-2; size: -; J: TRBJ2-1; D: -; CDR3: CASSQFPNRGVKFF; DNA: TGTGCCAGCAGCCAATTTCCTAATCGCGGGGTTAAGTTCTTC
V: TRBV9; size: -; J: TRBJ2-7; D: -; CDR3: CASIRARTGCSYEQYF; DNA: TGTGCCAGCATCCGAGCCCGAACGGGGTGTTCCTACGAGCAGTACTTC
V: TRBV4-2; size: -; J: TRBJ2-1; D: TRBD2; CDR3: CASSITSGSSYNEQFF; DNA: TGTGCCAGCAGCATTACTAGCGGCAGCTCCTACAATGAGCAGTTCTTC